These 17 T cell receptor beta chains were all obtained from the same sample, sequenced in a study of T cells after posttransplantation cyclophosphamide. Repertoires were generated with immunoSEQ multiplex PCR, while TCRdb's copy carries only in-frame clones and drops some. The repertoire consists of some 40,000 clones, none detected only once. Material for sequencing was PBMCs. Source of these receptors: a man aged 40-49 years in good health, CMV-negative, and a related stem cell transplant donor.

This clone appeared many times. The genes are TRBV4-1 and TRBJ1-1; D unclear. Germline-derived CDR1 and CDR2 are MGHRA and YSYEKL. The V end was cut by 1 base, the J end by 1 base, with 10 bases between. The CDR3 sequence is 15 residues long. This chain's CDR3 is CASSQALISNTEAFF. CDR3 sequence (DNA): TGCGCCAGCAGCCAAGCTCTAATATCGAACACTGAAGCTTTCTTT.

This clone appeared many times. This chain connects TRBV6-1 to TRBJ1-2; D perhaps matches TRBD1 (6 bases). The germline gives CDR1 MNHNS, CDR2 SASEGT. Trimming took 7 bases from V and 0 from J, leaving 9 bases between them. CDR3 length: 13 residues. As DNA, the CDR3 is TGTGCCAGCACGGACAGCGCTAACTATGGCTACACCTTC. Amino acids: CASTDSANYGYTF.

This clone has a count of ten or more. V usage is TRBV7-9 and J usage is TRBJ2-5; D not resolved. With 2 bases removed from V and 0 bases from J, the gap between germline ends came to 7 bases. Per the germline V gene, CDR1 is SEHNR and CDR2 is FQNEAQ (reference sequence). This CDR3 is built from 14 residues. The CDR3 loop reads CASSLSEYQETQYF. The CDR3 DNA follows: TGTGCCAGCAGCTTAAGCGAGTACCAAGAGACCCAGTACTTC. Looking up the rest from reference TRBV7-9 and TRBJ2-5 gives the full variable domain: DTGVSQNPRHKITKRGQNVTFRCDPISEHNRLYWYRQTLGQGPEFLTYFQNEAQLEKSRLLSDRFSAERPKGSFSTLEIQRTEQGDSAMYLCASSLSEYQETQYFGPGTRLLVL.

CDR3 protein: CASSQGQYNEQFF. The CDR3, as DNA: TGCGCCAGCAGCCAAGGGCAGTACAATGAGCAGTTCTTC. This sequence joins TRBV4-3 and TRBJ2-1, with no clear D. V was shortened by 1 base and J by 4 bases, with 5 bases between the two germline ends. This CDR3 has 13 amino acids. Germline lookup yields CDR1 LGHNA and CDR2 YSLEER.

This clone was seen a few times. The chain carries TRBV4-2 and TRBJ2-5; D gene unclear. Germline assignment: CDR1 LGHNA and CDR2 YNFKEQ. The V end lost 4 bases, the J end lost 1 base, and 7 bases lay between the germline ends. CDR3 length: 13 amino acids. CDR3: CASSPSIQETQYF. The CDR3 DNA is TGTGCCAGCAGCCCGAGTATCCAAGAGACCCAGTACTTC.

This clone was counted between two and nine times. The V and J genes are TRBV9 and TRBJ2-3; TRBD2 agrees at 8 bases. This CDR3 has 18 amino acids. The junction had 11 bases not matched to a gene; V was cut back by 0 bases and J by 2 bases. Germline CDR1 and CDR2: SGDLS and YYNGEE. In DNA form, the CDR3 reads TGTGCCAGCAGCGTAGAGGGACTAGAGAGCACTAACACAGATACGCAGTATTTT. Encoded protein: CASSVEGLESTNTDTQYF.

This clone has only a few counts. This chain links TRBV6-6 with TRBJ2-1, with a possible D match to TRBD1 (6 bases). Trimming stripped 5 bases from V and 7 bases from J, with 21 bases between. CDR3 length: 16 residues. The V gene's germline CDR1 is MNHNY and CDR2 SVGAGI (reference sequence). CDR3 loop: CASSQRQDWPRNEQFF. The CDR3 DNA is TGTGCCAGCAGTCAACGACAGGATTGGCCTCGGAATGAGCAGTTCTTC.

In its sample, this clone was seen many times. As DNA, the CDR3 is TGCGCCAGCAGCTTGGGGGACAAAAAAAGGAAGACCCAGTACTTC. This encodes CASSLGDKKRKTQYF. This sequence joins TRBV5-1 and TRBJ2-5; D is possibly TRBD1 (6 bases). The germline V gene has CDR1 SGHRS and CDR2 YFSETQ. With 0 bases removed from V and 6 bases from J, the gap between germline ends came to 15 bases. The CDR3 covers 15 residues.

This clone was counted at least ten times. DNA of the CDR3: TGTGCCAGCAGCACCGGACAGAGTAATTCACCCCTCCACTTT. Its protein is CASSTGQSNSPLHF. The chain links TRBV11-1 to TRBJ1-6, with D tentatively TRBD1 (6 bases). Trimming took 5 bases from V and 6 from J, leaving 11 bases between them. The CDR3 runs to 14 residues. The germline CDR1 and CDR2 sequences are SGHAT and FQDESV (reference sequence).

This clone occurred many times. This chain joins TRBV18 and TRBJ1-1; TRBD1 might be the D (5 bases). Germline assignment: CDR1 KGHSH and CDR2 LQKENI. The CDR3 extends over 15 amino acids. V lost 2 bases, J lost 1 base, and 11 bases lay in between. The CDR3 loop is CASSPTDSSNTEAFF. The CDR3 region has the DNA TGTGCCAGCTCACCAACTGACAGTTCGAACACTGAAGCTTTCTTT.

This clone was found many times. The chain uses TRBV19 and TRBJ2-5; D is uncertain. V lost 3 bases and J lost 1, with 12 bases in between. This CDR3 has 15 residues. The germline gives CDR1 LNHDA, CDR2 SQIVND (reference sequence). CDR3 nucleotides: TGTGCCAGTAGTATGGAAGGAGCACCCCAAGAGACCCAGTACTTC. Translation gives CASSMEGAPQETQYF.

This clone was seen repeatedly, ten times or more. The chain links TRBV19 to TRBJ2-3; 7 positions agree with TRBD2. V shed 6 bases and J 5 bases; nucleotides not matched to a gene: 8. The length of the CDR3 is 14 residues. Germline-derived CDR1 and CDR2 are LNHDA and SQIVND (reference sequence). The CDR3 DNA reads TGTGCCAGTAGACCAAAGACTAGCCTAGATACGCAGTATTTT. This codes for CASRPKTSLDTQYF.

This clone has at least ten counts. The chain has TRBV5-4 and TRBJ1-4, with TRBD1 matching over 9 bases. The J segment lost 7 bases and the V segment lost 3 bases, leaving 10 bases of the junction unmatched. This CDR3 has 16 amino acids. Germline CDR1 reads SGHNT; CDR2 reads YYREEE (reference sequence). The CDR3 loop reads CASSSAIGQGSEKLFF. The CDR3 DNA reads TGTGCCAGCAGCTCGGCAATTGGACAGGGGTCTGAAAAACTGTTTTTT.

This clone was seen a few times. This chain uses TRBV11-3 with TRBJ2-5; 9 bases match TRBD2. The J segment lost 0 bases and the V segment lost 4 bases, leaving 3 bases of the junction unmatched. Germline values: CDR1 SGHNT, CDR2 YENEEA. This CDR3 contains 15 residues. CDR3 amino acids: CASSYRLADQETQYF. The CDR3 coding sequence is TGTGCCAGCAGCTACCGACTAGCGGACCAAGAGACCCAGTACTTC.

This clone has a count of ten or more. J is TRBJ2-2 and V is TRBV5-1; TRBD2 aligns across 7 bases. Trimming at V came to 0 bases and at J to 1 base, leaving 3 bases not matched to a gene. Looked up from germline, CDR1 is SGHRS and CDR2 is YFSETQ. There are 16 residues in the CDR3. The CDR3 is CASSLASGQNTGELFF. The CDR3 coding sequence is TGCGCCAGCAGCTTGGCTAGCGGACAGAACACCGGGGAGCTGTTTTTT.

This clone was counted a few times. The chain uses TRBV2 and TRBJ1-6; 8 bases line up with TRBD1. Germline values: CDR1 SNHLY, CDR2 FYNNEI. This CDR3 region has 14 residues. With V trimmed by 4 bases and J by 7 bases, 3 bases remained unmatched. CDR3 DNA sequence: TGTGCCAGCAGTGGACAGGGGCGAAATTCACCCCTCCACTTT. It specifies CASSGQGRNSPLHF.

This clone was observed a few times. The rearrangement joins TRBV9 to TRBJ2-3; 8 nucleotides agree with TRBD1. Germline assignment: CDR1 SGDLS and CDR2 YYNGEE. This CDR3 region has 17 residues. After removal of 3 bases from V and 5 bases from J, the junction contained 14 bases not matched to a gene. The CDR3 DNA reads TGTGCCAGCAGCGCGGTTCCCGGGACAGGAGGCGTAGATACGCAGTATTTT. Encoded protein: CASSAVPGTGGVDTQYF.